This record concerns one TCR beta chain sequence. This entry is derived from a study of blood T cell repertoires in COVID-19. Study-level background: From T cells, B-cell-depleted T cells, or PBMCs came the material, which was cDNA or gDNA.

Per the study methods: Amplification of reference gene primers was used by the study to estimate nucleated cell counts. Profiling relied on immunoSEQ multiplex PCR, and the TCRdb table lists in-frame clones only, not all of them. That table gives V, J and clone size, and the DNA gave D and trimming. The data show under 250,000 clones, 80% to 90% seen once. Sequencing was done on a sample of peripheral blood. The sequence was obtained from a man older than 75 with acute or convalescent COVID-19.

CDR3 region: CASSSLAGPYGYTF. The CDR3 DNA reads TGTGCCAGCAGTTCGTTGGCAGGGCCCTATGGCTACACCTTC. The chain recombines TRBV2 with TRBJ1-2; D is perhaps TRBD1 (5 bases). Looked up from germline, CDR1 is SNHLY and CDR2 is FYNNEI. The CDR3 loop spans 14 amino acids. Trimming shortened V by 5 bases and J by 4 bases, and 14 bases separated the two germline ends. The full variable domain, completed using reference TRBV2 and TRBJ1-2, is EPEVTQTPSHQVTQMGQEVILRCVPISNHLYFYWYRQILGQKVEFLVSFYNNEISEKSEIFDDQFSVERPDGSNFTLKIRSTKLEDSAMYFCASSSLAGPYGYTFGSGTRLTVV.